This is a list of T cell receptor beta chains from one sample in a study of OX40 agonist ivuxolimab in advanced cancers. Sequencing was performed with immunoSEQ multiplex PCR; in TCRdb, only in-frame clones are kept and a portion is missing. Of 39,000 or so clones listed, around 90% are singletons. The sequencing used CD4+ or CD8+ T cells sorted from blood, collected in a trial of the OX40 agonist ivuxolimab. The receptors were sampled from an adult with an advanced solid tumor such as melanoma, head and neck, liver or kidney cancer. CDR3s include the opening cysteine and the closing phenylalanine or tryptophan. Fields, in order: J gene, V gene, clone size, D gene, CDR3 DNA, CDR3 protein. A D gene is named only where the DNA matches it firmly. Clone size is given for some rows only: seen once, a few or many times, or a class if the clone is expanded.

TRBJ2-7 | TRBV19 | NA | TRBD2 | TGTGCCAGTCGTGTAGCGGGAGAGGGAGAGCAGTACTTC | CASRVAGEGEQYF
TRBJ2-3 | TRBV4-3 | NA | NA | TGCGCCAGCAGCCAAGATAGACCAGGGGGGAGAACAGATACGCAGTATTTT | CASSQDRPGGRTDTQYF
TRBJ2-3 | TRBV4-3 | NA | NA | TGCGCCAGCAGCCAAGATCAAGGCCCTCAGGCAGATACGCAGTATTTT | CASSQDQGPQADTQYF
TRBJ2-3 | TRBV5-1 | NA | NA | TGCGCCAGCACCCAGGAGGGTGGAGATACGCAGTATTTT | CASTQEGGDTQYF
TRBJ2-1 | TRBV7-8 | once | TRBD1 | TGTGCCAGCAGATCAGGGGGCAGCTACAATGAGCAGTTCTTC | CASRSGGSYNEQFF
TRBJ1-1 | TRBV29-1 | NA | TRBD1 | TGCAGCGTTGAAGGGACAGGGGTGAACACTGAAGCTTTCTTT | CSVEGTGVNTEAFF
TRBJ2-7 | TRBV4-1 | NA | TRBD2 | TGCGCCAGCAGCCAAGATATGGGTCCAGGACTAGCGTACTACGAGCAGTACTTC | CASSQDMGPGLAYYEQYF
TRBJ2-5 | TRBV29-1 | NA | NA | TGCAGCGTTGGAGAATCCTCCCCATCCATCCGAGAGACCCAGTACTTC | CSVGESSPSIRETQYF
TRBJ2-7 | TRBV28 | NA | NA | TGTGCCAGCAGTTTTCAAATGGGGGGATACGAGCAGTACTTC | CASSFQMGGYEQYF
TRBJ2-1 | TRBV5-4 | NA | TRBD2 | TGTGCCAGCAGCACCGGGCGGGGGGACTACAATGAGCAGTTCTTC | CASSTGRGDYNEQFF
TRBJ2-4 | TRBV19 | NA | NA | TGTGCCAGTAGTATACAGGGTGGAGCCAAAAACATTCAGTACTTC | CASSIQGGAKNIQYF
TRBJ1-2 | TRBV28 | NA | NA | TGTGCCAGCAGTTTGTCCAGCTCTCTCTATGGCTACACCTTC | CASSLSSSLYGYTF
TRBJ2-7 | TRBV20-1 | once | NA | TGCAGTGGTGAAAGCGGGTTGGAGCAGTACTTC | CSGESGLEQYF
TRBJ1-2 | TRBV30 | NA | NA | TGTGCCTGGCGCGGTAGGTCGTTGGGCTACACCTTC | CAWRGRSLGYTF
TRBJ2-5 | TRBV6-1 | few | NA | TGTGCCAGCAGTGGACCTGGGGGCAGGACCTACCAAGAGACCCAGTACTTC | CASSGPGGRTYQETQYF
TRBJ2-1 | TRBV30 | NA | NA | TGTGCCTGGAGTTCCTTAACAGGACAGCATAACAATGAGCAGTTCTTC | CAWSSLTGQHNNEQFF
TRBJ2-7 | TRBV5-6 | once | TRBD1 | TGTGCCAGCAGCTCAACAGGGGTACCCTACGAGCAGTACTTC | CASSSTGVPYEQYF
TRBJ1-2 | TRBV4-2 | NA | NA | TGTGCCAGCAGCCAAGAACCAGGGATCTATGGCTACACCTTC | CASSQEPGIYGYTF
TRBJ2-3 | TRBV19 | NA | TRBD2 | TGTGCCAGTAGTCCGTGGACTAGCGGGAGTACAGATACGCAGTATTTT | CASSPWTSGSTDTQYF
TRBJ2-1 | TRBV28 | NA | NA | TGTGCCAGCAGTCTGGGACGGATATACAATGAGCAGTTCTTC | CASSLGRIYNEQFF
TRBJ2-7 | TRBV7-9 | NA | TRBD2 | TGTGCCAGCAGCTTAGGGGGACTAGCGGCCTACGAGCAGTACTTC | CASSLGGLAAYEQYF
TRBJ1-1 | TRBV6-5 | NA | TRBD1 | TGTGCCACCGCCGGGACAGGGTTGGGGACTGAAGCTTTCTTT | CATAGTGLGTEAFF
TRBJ2-3 | TRBV29-1 | few | NA | TGCAGCGTTGTCGCGGTGACTAGCACAGATACGCAGTATTTT | CSVVAVTSTDTQYF
TRBJ2-1 | TRBV4-3 | once | TRBD2 | TGCGCCAGCAGCCTCGCCGCCGAACGGGAGGTATATGAGCAGTTCTTC | CASSLAAEREVYEQFF
TRBJ2-7 | TRBV12-2 | NA | NA | TGTGCAAGTCGCTTAGACCAGAGAAATCCTTCCTACGAGCAGTACTTC | CASRLDQRNPSYEQYF
TRBJ2-7 | TRBV28 | NA | NA | TGTGCCAGCAGTTCCCTAGCTGAGAACTACGAGCAGTACTTC | CASSSLAENYEQYF
TRBJ2-7 | TRBV29-1 | NA | TRBD2 | TGCAGCGTTGAAGAAAGCGGGAGCACCTACGAGCAGTACTTC | CSVEESGSTYEQYF
TRBJ2-1 | TRBV30 | NA | NA | TGTGCCTGGAGGGAAGGGTTCGGGAGTTGGAATGAGCAGTTCTTC | CAWREGFGSWNEQFF
TRBJ2-7 | TRBV9 | NA | TRBD1 | TGTGCCAGCAGCGCAGGGACAGGGGTTTACCACGAGCAGTACTTC | CASSAGTGVYHEQYF
TRBJ2-6 | TRBV27 | NA | NA | TGTGCCAGCAGTTTATTGGATGGGGCCAACGTCCTGACTTTC | CASSLLDGANVLTF
TRBJ2-4 | TRBV25-1 | NA | TRBD2 | TGTGCCAGCAGTGCCCCGGGAGGGCCGGTTCAGTACTTC | CASSAPGGPVQYF
TRBJ2-4 | TRBV27 | NA | NA | TGTGCCAGCAGTTTAAGGCAGGGCAAAAACATTCAGTACTTC | CASSLRQGKNIQYF
TRBJ2-7 | TRBV28 | NA | TRBD1 | TGTGCCAGCAGTTCAACAGGGGTGGGGGCGAGCGAGCAGTACTTC | CASSSTGVGASEQYF
TRBJ2-3 | TRBV6-6 | NA | TRBD2 | TGTGCCAGCAGTTACACTAGCGGGAGCACAGATACGCAGTATTTT | CASSYTSGSTDTQYF
TRBJ1-1 | TRBV11-3 | NA | NA | TGTGCCAGCAGCTTAGATGCAACGAACACTGAAGCTTTCTTT | CASSLDATNTEAFF
TRBJ2-7 | TRBV28 | NA | NA | TGTGCCAGCAGCCCGGCAGTATACGAGCAGTACTTC | CASSPAVYEQYF
TRBJ1-1 | TRBV5-6 | once | NA | TGTGCCAGCAGCTTGTGGGGGGCGCGGGACTTCGCTTTCTTT | CASSLWGARDFAFF
TRBJ2-7 | TRBV7-9 | NA | NA | TGTGCCAGCAGCTTAGTAGGGGCCGAGCAGTACTTC | CASSLVGAEQYF
TRBJ1-1 | TRBV29-1 | few | NA | TGCAGCGTTGATCCCGTTGAAGCTTTCTTT | CSVDPVEAFF
TRBJ2-7 | TRBV6-5 | NA | NA | TGTGCCAGCAGTTACTCGGGACAATTCTACGAGCAGTACTTC | CASSYSGQFYEQYF
TRBJ2-7 | TRBV27 | NA | NA | TGTGCCAGCAGAACTGGACAGTCCTACGAGCAGTACTTC | CASRTGQSYEQYF
TRBJ2-5 | TRBV7-9 | NA | TRBD2 | TGTGCCAGCAGCATCCGAGGTCTAGCGGGTCAAGAGACCCAGTACTTC | CASSIRGLAGQETQYF
TRBJ2-1 | TRBV7-9 | NA | TRBD2 | TGTGCCAGCAGCTTAGAGCCTAGCGGGCCCAGCAATGAGCAGTTCTTC | CASSLEPSGPSNEQFF
TRBJ2-3 | TRBV2 | NA | NA | TGTGCCAGCAGTGATCCCGACTTTAACACAGATACGCAGTATTTT | CASSDPDFNTDTQYF
TRBJ2-7 | TRBV7-9 | once | TRBD1 | TGTGCCAGCAGCGGACAGGGGGCCTACGAGCAGTACTTC | CASSGQGAYEQYF
TRBJ2-1 | TRBV19 | NA | NA | TGTGCCAGTAGTATTGGGGGGAATGAGCAGTTCTTC | CASSIGGNEQFF
TRBJ1-2 | TRBV4-3 | NA | NA | TGCGCCAGCAGCCAGGAAGGTGGGGGTAGAGACTATGGCTACACCTTC | CASSQEGGGRDYGYTF
TRBJ1-2 | TRBV27 | NA | NA | TGTGCCAGCGCCGACGGAAACTATGGCTACACCTTC | CASADGNYGYTF
TRBJ1-2 | TRBV29-1 | NA | NA | TGCAGTTCAATGGGGGCGGACACGGGGGGTGGCTACACCTTC | CSSMGADTGGGYTF
TRBJ2-5 | TRBV7-9 | NA | TRBD1 | TGTGCCAGCAGCTTAGAGACCGGGACAGGGTGGGTGGAGACCCAGTACTTC | CASSLETGTGWVETQYF
TRBJ2-7 | TRBV21-1 | NA | NA | TGTGCCAGCAGCAAAGCTCCGGGACTAGCGGGAGTTGTGCAACACGAGCAGTACTTC | CASSKAPGLAGVVQHEQYF
TRBJ2-4 | TRBV27 | few | NA | TGTGCCAGCAGTTACAGAACAGGGACCAAAAACATTCAGTACTTC | CASSYRTGTKNIQYF
TRBJ1-2 | TRBV28 | NA | NA | TGTGCCAGCAGCCTGGGTGGGGGTGGCTACACCTTC | CASSLGGGGYTF
TRBJ2-1 | TRBV27 | NA | TRBD1 | TGTGCCAGCAGTTTACAAGGGACAGGGGGCTACAATGAGCAGTTCTTC | CASSLQGTGGYNEQFF
TRBJ1-1 | TRBV19 | NA | NA | TGTGCCAGTAGTCTGGGGAACACTGAAGCTTTCTTT | CASSLGNTEAFF
TRBJ2-7 | TRBV2 | NA | NA | TGTGCCAGCATCCGAATCGACGGGTACGAGCAGTACTTC | CASIRIDGYEQYF
TRBJ2-7 | TRBV27 | NA | NA | TGTGCCAGCAGTTTATCGAGTAGTAAACTTTCCTACGAGCAGTACTTC | CASSLSSSKLSYEQYF
TRBJ1-2 | TRBV6-5 | once | NA | TGTGCCAGCAGTTACTCTGGCAGGGGAGACTATGGCTACACCTTC | CASSYSGRGDYGYTF
TRBJ1-1 | TRBV27 | NA | NA | TGTGCCAGCAGTTTATCAGGGGCCGCGAGAACTGAAGCTTTCTTT | CASSLSGAARTEAFF